The sequence of this T cell receptor (beta chain) was determined in a study of blood T cell repertoires in COVID-19 (dated by TCRdb to between 2020 and 2021). Regarding the study in general: Collaborator samples came from the United States, Italy and Spain and covered acute and convalescent phases of COVID-19. A de-identified subject ID, COVID-19 status, age in years and sex were almost always included in the sample metadata. A freely available public database, intended as a resource for researchers studying the immune response to SARS-CoV-2, is where the repertoires were released. The prospective study material was composed of cDNA or gDNA derived from T cells, B-cell-depleted T cells, or PBMCs. Where available, HLA class I and class II types were obtained from metadata supplied by the sample provider rather than from assay-based typing. Deeply sampled blood TCRbeta repertoires from subjects exposed to, actively infected with, or recovered from COVID-19 were included in the dataset. Samples came from the ongoing ImmuneRACE study (first 160 participants) plus 1,254 subjects from 6 global collaborators.

The CDR3 runs 14 residues from the cysteine to the phenylalanine. CDR3 DNA is the only sequence kept; it has 42 bases, read in frame from the first base. The trim is 2 bases for V and 7 bases for J, with a gap of 12 bases between the germline ends. As encoded in the germline V gene, CDR1 is SGDLS while CDR2 is YYNGEE. Beyond this particular receptor, the publication reports: How much clinical and demographic metadata was included differed by source and by participant, and the metadata was provided uncurated.

There are a few counts of this clone. No antigen is known for it. Within one base of it there is no much larger clone, and no base qualities were kept. TCRbeta CDR3 regions were amplified from genomic DNA by means of the immunoSEQ Assay, a bias-controlled multiplex PCR. As for the authors' bioinformatics: The number of nucleated cells in each sample was estimated from the amplification of reference gene primers within the assay. To quantify the absolute abundance of each unique TCRbeta CDR3 rearrangement, sequence reads were collapsed and filtered. For each sample, productive Simpson clonality was calculated as the square root of Simpson's diversity index over productive rearrangements. TCRdb obtained this table from immuneACCESS and retained in-frame rearrangements with V and J assigned. These tables miss some clones; where compared with another copy, unresolved V genes account for less than half of the shortfall, and the remainder is unexplained. From that table come the V and J calls and clone size; the DNA was used to work out D and trimming. This sample is represented by approximately 210,000 clones; about 87% of them were singletons. The top ten hold around 1.6% of the sample.

The collaborating institutions used their own protocols to collect whole blood in K2EDTA tubes. For TCRbeta analysis, collaborators shipped samples as frozen whole blood, isolated PBMCs, or DNA extracted from either of those sample types. The sequencing input was peripheral blood. The chain is assembled from TRBV9 and TRBJ1-4; the D gene is not confidently resolved. The TCR was taken from a man in his sixties or seventies with acute or convalescent COVID-19. The encoded CDR3 is CASSVSGIGEKLFF. In nucleotide form, the sequence is TGTGCCAGCAGCGTGTCCGGGATTGGTGAAAAACTGTTTTTT.